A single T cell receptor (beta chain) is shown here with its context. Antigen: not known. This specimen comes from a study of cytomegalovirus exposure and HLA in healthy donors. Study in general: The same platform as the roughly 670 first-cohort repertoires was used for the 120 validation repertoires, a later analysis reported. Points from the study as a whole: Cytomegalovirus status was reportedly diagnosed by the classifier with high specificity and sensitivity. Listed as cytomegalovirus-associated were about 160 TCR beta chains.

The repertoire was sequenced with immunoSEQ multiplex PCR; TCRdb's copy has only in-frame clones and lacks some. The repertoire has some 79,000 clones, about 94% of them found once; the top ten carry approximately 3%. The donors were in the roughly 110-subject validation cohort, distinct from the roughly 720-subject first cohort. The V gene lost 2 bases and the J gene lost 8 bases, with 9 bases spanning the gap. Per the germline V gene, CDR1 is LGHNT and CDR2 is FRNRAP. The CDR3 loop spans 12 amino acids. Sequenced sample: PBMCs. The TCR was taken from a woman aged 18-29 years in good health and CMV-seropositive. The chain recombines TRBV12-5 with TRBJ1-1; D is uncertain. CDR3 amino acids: CASGLFGREAFF. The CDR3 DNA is TGTGCTAGTGGTTTGTTTGGTCGGGAAGCTTTCTTT.